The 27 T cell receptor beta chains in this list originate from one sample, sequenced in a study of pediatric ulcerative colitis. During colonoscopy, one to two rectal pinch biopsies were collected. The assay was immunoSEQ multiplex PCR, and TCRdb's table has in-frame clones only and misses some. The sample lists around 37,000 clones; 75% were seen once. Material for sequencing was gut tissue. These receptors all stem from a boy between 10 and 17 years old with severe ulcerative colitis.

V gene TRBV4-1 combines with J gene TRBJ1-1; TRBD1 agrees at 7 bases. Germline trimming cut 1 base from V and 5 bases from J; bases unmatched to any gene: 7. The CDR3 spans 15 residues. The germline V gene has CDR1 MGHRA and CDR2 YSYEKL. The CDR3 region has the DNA TGCGCCAGCAGCCAAGCCTCGACAGGGATAACTGAAGCTTTCTTT. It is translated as CASSQASTGITEAFF.

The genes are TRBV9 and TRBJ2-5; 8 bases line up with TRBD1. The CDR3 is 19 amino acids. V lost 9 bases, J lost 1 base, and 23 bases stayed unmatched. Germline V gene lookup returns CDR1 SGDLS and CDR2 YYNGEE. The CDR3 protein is CATPMDREEETRVQETQYF. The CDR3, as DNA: TGTGCCACCCCCATGGACAGGGAGGAGGAGACCAGAGTCCAAGAGACCCAGTACTTC. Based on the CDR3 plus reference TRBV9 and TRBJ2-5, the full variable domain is DSGVTQTPKHLITATGQRVTLRCSPRSGDLSVYWYQQSLDQGLQFLIQYYNGEERAKGNILERFSAQQFPDLHSELNLSSLELGDSALYFCATPMDREEETRVQETQYFGPGTRLLVL.

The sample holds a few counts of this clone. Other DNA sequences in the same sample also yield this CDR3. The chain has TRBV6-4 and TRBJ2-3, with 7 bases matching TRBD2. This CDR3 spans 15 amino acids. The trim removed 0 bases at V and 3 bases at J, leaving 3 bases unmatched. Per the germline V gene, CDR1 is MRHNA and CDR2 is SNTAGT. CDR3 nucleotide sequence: TGTGCCAGCAGTGACTCGGTGGGGGGGACAGATACGCAGTATTTT. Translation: CASSDSVGGTDTQYF.

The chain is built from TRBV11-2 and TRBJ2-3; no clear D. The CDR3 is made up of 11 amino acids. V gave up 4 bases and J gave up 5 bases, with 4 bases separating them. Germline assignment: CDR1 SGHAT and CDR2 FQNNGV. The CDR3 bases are TGTGCCAGCAGCTCCGGAGATACGCAGTATTTT. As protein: CASSSGDTQYF.

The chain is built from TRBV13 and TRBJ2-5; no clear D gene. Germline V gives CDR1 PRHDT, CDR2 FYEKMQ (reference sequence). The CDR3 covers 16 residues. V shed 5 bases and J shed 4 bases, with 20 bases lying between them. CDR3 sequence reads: CASSARASHRTETQYF. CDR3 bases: TGTGCCAGCAGCGCCCGGGCCTCGCACCGGACAGAGACCCAGTACTTC.

This CDR3 is CASSERGDHGYTF. The CDR3 bases are TGTGCCAGCAGTGAGCGGGGGGACCATGGCTACACCTTC. This rearrangement joins TRBV6-1 to TRBJ1-2; D may be TRBD1 (5 bases). The CDR3 is made up of 13 amino acids. Trimming left V 3 bases short and J 6 bases short, with 11 bases between. Germline assignment: CDR1 MNHNS and CDR2 SASEGT.

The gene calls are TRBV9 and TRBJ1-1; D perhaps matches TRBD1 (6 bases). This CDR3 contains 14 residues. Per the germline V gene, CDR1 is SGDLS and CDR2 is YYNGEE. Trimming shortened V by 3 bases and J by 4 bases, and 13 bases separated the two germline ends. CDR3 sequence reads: CASSAEQGVTEAFF. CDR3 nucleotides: TGTGCCAGCAGCGCAGAACAGGGTGTCACTGAAGCTTTCTTT.

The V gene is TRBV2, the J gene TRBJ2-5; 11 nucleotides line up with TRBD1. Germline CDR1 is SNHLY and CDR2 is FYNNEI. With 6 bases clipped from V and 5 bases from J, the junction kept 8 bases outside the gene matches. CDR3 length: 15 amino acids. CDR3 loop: CASRGQGGNQETQYF. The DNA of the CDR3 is TGTGCCAGCAGGGGACAGGGGGGGAATCAGGAGACCCAGTACTTC.

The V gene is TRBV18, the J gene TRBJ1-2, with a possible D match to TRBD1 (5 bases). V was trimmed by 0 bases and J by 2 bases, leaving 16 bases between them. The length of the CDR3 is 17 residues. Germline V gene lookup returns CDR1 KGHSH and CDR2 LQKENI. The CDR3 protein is CASSPPRDVGINYGYTF. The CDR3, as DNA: TGTGCCAGCTCACCACCTCGGGACGTCGGGATAAACTATGGCTACACCTTC.

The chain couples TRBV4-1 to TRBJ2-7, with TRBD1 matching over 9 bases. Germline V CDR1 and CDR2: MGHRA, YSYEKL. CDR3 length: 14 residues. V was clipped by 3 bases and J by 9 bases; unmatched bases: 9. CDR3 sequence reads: CASSHPGTGLGQYF. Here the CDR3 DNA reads TGCGCCAGCAGCCACCCCGGGACAGGGCTCGGGCAGTACTTC.

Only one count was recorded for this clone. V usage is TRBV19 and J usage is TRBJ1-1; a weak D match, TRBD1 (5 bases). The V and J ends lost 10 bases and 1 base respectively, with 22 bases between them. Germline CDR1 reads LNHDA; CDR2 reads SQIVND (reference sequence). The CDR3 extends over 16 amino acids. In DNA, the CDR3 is TGTGCCACCCAGCCGGTTGGTGAGCAGGGGAACACTGAAGCTTTCTTT. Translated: CATQPVGEQGNTEAFF.

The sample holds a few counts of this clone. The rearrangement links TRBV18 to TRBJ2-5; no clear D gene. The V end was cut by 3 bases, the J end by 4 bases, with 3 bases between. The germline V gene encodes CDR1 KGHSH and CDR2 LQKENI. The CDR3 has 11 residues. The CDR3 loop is CASSPGETQYF. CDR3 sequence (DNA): TGTGCCAGCTCACCTGGAGAGACCCAGTACTTC.

CDR3 in amino acids: CASSLETTYEQYF. The DNA for the CDR3 is TGCGCCAGCAGCTTGGAAACTACCTACGAGCAGTACTTC. This chain uses TRBV5-1 with TRBJ2-7; D unresolved. Germline V lookup: CDR1 SGHRS, CDR2 YFSETQ. The CDR3 length is 13 residues. V was clipped by 0 bases and J by 2 bases, with 6 bases between them.

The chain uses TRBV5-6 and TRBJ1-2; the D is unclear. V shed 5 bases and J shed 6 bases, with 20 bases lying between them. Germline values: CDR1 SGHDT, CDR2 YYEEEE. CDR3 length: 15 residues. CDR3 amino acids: CASSSPRDVFDGYTF. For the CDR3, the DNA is TGTGCCAGCAGTTCGCCTCGGGATGTCTTCGATGGCTACACCTTC.

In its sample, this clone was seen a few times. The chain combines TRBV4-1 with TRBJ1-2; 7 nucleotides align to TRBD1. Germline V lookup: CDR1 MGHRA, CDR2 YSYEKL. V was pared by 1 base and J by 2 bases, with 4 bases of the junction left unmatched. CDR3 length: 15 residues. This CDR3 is CASSQGPGQNYGYTF. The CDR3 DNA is TGCGCCAGCAGCCAAGGGCCGGGACAGAACTATGGCTACACCTTC.

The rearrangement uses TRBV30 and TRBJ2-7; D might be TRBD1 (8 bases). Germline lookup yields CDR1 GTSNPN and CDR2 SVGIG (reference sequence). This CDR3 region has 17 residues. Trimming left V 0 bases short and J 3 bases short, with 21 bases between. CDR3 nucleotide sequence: TGTGCCTGGAGTGTACAGCTCGGGAGGACAGGGTTCTACGAGCAGTACTTC. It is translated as CAWSVQLGRTGFYEQYF.

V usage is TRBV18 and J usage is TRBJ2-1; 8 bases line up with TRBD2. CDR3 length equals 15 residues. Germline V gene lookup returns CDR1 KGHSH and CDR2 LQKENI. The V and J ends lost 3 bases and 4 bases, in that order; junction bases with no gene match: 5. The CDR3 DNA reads TGTGCCAGCTCACCGGGACTAGTCTCGTACAATGAGCAGTTCTTC. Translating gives CASSPGLVSYNEQFF.

CDR3: CASSEEGRVKLFF. The CDR3 bases are TGTGCCAGCAGTGAAGAGGGACGGGTAAAACTGTTTTTT. The chain employs TRBV2 and TRBJ1-4, with D perhaps TRBD1 (5 bases). The germline V gene has CDR1 SNHLY and CDR2 FYNNEI. The CDR3 consists of 13 residues. The V and J ends lost 1 base and 10 bases respectively, with 10 bases between them.

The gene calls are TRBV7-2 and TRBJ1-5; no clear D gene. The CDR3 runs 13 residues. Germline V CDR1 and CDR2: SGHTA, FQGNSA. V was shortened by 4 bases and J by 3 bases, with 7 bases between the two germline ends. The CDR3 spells CASSSDLNQPQHF. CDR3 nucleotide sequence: TGTGCCAGCAGCTCTGATCTCAATCAGCCCCAGCATTTT.

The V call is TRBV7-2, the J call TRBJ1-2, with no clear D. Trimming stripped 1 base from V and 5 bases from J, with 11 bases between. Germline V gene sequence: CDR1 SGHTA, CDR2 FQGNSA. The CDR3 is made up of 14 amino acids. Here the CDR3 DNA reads TGTGCCAGCAGCTTAGTGCAGGAGGAGTATGGCTACACCTTC. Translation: CASSLVQEEYGYTF.

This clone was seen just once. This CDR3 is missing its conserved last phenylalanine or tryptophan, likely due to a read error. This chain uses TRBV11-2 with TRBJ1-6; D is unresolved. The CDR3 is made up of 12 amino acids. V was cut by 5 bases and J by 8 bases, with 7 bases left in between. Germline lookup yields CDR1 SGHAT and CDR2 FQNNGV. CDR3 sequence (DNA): TGTGCCAGCAGCCCTTTGGATTCACCCCTCCACCTT. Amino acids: CASSPLDSPLHL.

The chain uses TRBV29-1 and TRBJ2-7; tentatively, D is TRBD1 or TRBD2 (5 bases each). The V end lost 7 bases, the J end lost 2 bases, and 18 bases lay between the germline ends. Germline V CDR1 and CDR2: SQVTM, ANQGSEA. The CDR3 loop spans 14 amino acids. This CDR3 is CSASGREGAYEQYF. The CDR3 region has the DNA TGCAGCGCCAGTGGACGGGAAGGGGCCTACGAGCAGTACTTC.

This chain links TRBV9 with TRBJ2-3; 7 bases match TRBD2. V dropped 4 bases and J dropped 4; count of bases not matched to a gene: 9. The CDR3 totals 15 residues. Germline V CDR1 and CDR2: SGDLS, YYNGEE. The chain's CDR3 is CASSQANGGADTQYF. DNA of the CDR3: TGTGCCAGCAGCCAGGCCAATGGGGGGGCAGATACGCAGTATTTT.

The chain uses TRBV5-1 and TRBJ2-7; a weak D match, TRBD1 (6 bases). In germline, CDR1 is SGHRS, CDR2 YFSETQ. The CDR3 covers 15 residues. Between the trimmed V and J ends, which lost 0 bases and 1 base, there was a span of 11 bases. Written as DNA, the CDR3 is TGCGCCAGCAGCTTGGCCGGGACATCGTCCTACGAGCAGTACTTC. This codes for CASSLAGTSSYEQYF.

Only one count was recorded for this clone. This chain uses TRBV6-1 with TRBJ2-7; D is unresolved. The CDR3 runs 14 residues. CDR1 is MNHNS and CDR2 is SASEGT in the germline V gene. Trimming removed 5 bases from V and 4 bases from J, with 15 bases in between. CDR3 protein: CASSNSAEVYEQYF. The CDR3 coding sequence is TGTGCCAGCAGTAATTCGGCAGAAGTTTACGAGCAGTACTTC.

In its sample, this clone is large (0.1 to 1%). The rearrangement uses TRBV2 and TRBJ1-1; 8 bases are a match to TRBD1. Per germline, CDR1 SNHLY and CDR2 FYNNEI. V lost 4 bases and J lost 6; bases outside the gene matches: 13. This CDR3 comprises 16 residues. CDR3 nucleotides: TGTGCCAGCAGTGCTATGGCAGGGGGCGCCTTCGCTGAAGCTTTCTTT. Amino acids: CASSAMAGGAFAEAFF. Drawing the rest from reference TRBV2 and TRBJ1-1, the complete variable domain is EPEVTQTPSHQVTQMGQEVILRCVPISNHLYFYWYRQILGQKVEFLVSFYNNEISEKSEIFDDQFSVERPDGSNFTLKIRSTKLEDSAMYFCASSAMAGGAFAEAFFGQGTRLTVV.

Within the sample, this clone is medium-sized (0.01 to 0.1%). The CDR3, as DNA: TGTGCCAGTGGTACGGGGGGCCGCTACGAGCAGTACTTC. This gives the protein CASGTGGRYEQYF. The chain has TRBV9 and TRBJ2-7; D is perhaps TRBD2 (7 bases). The CDR3 extends over 13 amino acids. Trimming took 8 bases from V and 3 from J, leaving 15 bases between them. Germline V gene lookup returns CDR1 SGDLS and CDR2 YYNGEE.